This TCR beta chain was obtained from a study of spatial heterogeneity in lung cancer. At the level of the study: Correlation of TCR transcript counts in tumor regions with a T cell module score from matched bulk RNA-seq was strong. Raw reads showed each unique TCR and UMI combination turning up more than ten times on average.

Ten or more counts support this clonotype. Its antigen is undetermined. The CDR3 has 14 amino acids. CDR1 is SGHRS, CDR2 YFSETQ, per germline. V was shortened by 3 bases and J by 0 bases, with 10 bases between the two germline ends. The time point here: sample taken at primary tumor resection. No cells were sorted before sequencing. The whole RNA sequenced was extracted from tumor, nontumor lung or frozen PBMC. Study results and limitations: For expanded intratumoral alpha and beta TCRs, counts tracked tumor mutation counts.

On each TCR cDNA molecule, a unique molecular identifier was present. In TCRdb, the 5' RACE reads were re-called with MiXCR into one record per CDR3 protein. Of roughly 4,500 distinct CDR3 sequences in the sample, roughly 9.1% were seen once. The starting material was lung tumor tissue, obtained at surgery. The TCR was taken from a male donor with early-stage non-small cell lung cancer. J is TRBJ2-7 and V is TRBV5-1, with D possibly being TRBD2 (6 bases). CDR3 in DNA: TGCGCCAGCAGCTCCACTAGCAGCTCCTACGAGCAGTACTTC. It encodes CASSSTSSSYEQYF. Full variable domain (remainder filled in from reference TRBV5-1 and TRBJ2-7): KAGVTQTPRYLIKTRGQQVTLSCSPISGHRSVSWYQQTPGQGLQFLFEYFSETQRNKGNFPGRFSGRQFSNSRSEMNVSTLELGDSALYLCASSSTSSSYEQYFGPGTRLTVT.